These T cell receptor beta chains were read from a single sample in a study of blood T cell repertoires in COVID-19. The protocol was immunoSEQ multiplex PCR, while the TCRdb copy is restricted to in-frame clones and leaves out a portion. The sample records some 180,000 clones, 84% being singletons. Sequenced: peripheral blood. The receptors come from an elderly woman with COVID-19, enrolled during active disease. Each CDR3 is given with its conserved first and last residue. The D gene is left open where the match is weak. The size of a clone is reported for some rows only, either as once, few or many, or as a class for expanded clones.

CDR3,DNA,V,D,size,J
CASLISPGGYSYGYTF,TGTGCCAGCCTTATATCTCCGGGGGGCTATAGCTATGGCTACACCTTC,TRBV5-5,.,.,TRBJ1-2
CSVEPSGRGNGYTF,TGCAGCGTTGAACCCTCGGGCAGGGGAAATGGCTACACCTTC,TRBV29-1,.,.,TRBJ1-2
CASSVQDYEQYF,TGTGCCAGCAGTGTGCAGGACTACGAGCAGTACTTC,TRBV2,.,.,TRBJ2-7
CSVRGTTEAFF,TGCAGCGTTCGCGGGACGACTGAAGCTTTCTTT,TRBV29-1,.,.,TRBJ1-1
CASSAGQGPGANVLTF,TGTGCCAGCAGCGCGGGACAGGGGCCCGGGGCCAACGTCCTGACTTTC,TRBV9,TRBD1,.,TRBJ2-6
CATSSDHTSGSGDTQYF,TGTGCCACCAGCAGCGACCATACTAGCGGGAGTGGGGATACGCAGTATTTT,TRBV15,TRBD2,.,TRBJ2-3
CASSSQGSHQPQHF,TGTGCCAGCAGCTCCCAGGGTTCCCATCAGCCCCAGCATTTT,TRBV5-4,.,few,TRBJ1-5
CASSMGLAGAYEQYF,TGTGCCAGCAGCATGGGACTAGCGGGGGCCTACGAGCAGTACTTC,TRBV9,TRBD2,.,TRBJ2-7
CASSPLPGQGGYTF,TGTGCCAGCTCACCTCTACCAGGTCAGGGAGGCTACACCTTC,TRBV18,.,.,TRBJ1-2
CASSLPGQGGYEQYF,TGTGCCAGCAGCCTACCGGGACAGGGAGGGTACGAGCAGTACTTC,TRBV2,TRBD1,.,TRBJ2-7
CAWRRDRGRVYGYTF,TGTGCCTGGAGGCGGGACAGGGGGCGCGTATATGGCTACACCTTC,TRBV30,TRBD1,once,TRBJ1-2
CASSTAMDRETQYF,TGTGCCAGCAGCACAGCCATGGACAGAGAGACCCAGTACTTC,TRBV27,.,.,TRBJ2-5
CASRGQGVAEAFF,TGTGCCAGCAGGGGACAGGGAGTGGCTGAAGCTTTCTTT,TRBV6-4,TRBD1,.,TRBJ1-1
CASSLVIGVNTEAFF,TGTGCCAGCAGCTTGGTAATCGGGGTGAACACTGAAGCTTTCTTT,TRBV5-4,.,.,TRBJ1-1
CASSDDSSGNTIYF,TGTGCCAGCAGCGACGACAGCTCTGGAAACACCATATATTTT,TRBV7-2,.,.,TRBJ1-3
CASSPTLASISTDTQYF,TGTGCTAGCAGCCCGACCCTAGCGTCGATTAGCACAGATACGCAGTATTTT,TRBV7-7,.,once,TRBJ2-3
CAWSSGGYEQYF,TGTGCCTGGAGTAGCGGGGGCTACGAGCAGTACTTC,TRBV30,TRBD2,.,TRBJ2-7
CASSLIAGGGGTGELFF,TGTGCCAGCAGCTTGATTGCGGGAGGGGGGGGCACCGGGGAGCTGTTTTTT,TRBV11-2,TRBD2,.,TRBJ2-2
CARQGLAAPYEQYF,TGTGCCAGACAGGGACTAGCGGCTCCATACGAGCAGTACTTC,TRBV19,TRBD2,.,TRBJ2-7
CASSVDRDETQYF,TGTGCCAGCAGCGTCGACAGGGACGAGACCCAGTACTTC,TRBV9,TRBD1,.,TRBJ2-5
CASSLAGTEVTDTQYF,TGTGCCAGCAGCTTAGCCGGGACAGAAGTCACAGATACGCAGTATTTT,TRBV7-9,TRBD1,.,TRBJ2-3
CASSRGLYNEQFF,TGTGCCAGCAGCCGGGGACTTTACAATGAGCAGTTCTTC,TRBV7-3,.,.,TRBJ2-1
CASSRDLAGGTYEQYF,TGTGCCAGTAGTAGGGACCTAGCGGGAGGTACCTACGAGCAGTACTTC,TRBV19,TRBD2,.,TRBJ2-7
CASSSGTSFYNEQFF,TGTGCCAGCAGCTCCGGGACTTCTTTTTACAATGAGCAGTTCTTC,TRBV11-2,.,.,TRBJ2-1
CASSIGEDTGELFF,TGTGCCAGTAGTATAGGTGAGGACACCGGGGAGCTGTTTTTT,TRBV19,.,.,TRBJ2-2
CATSRDWGTGSATNEKLFF,TGTGCCACCAGCAGAGATTGGGGGACAGGGAGTGCAACTAATGAAAAACTGTTTTTT,TRBV15,TRBD1,.,TRBJ1-4
CASSLFWTSGRFGTYEQYF,TGCGCCAGCAGCTTATTTTGGACTAGCGGGAGGTTTGGCACCTACGAGCAGTACTTC,TRBV5-1,TRBD2,.,TRBJ2-7
CATSRQGGEQYF,TGTGCCACCAGTCGACAGGGGGGCGAGCAGTACTTC,TRBV24-1,TRBD1,once,TRBJ2-7
CASSWTSGGSEQFF,TGTGCCAGCAGTTGGACTAGCGGGGGGTCTGAGCAGTTCTTC,TRBV6-2/TRBV6-3,TRBD2,.,TRBJ2-1